The 3 T cell receptor beta chains below all came from one sample that was sequenced in a study of OX40 agonist ivuxolimab in advanced cancers. The protocol was immunoSEQ multiplex PCR, while the TCRdb copy is restricted to in-frame clones and leaves out a portion. The sample yields 70,000 or so clones, 80% to 90% seen once. The source material was CD4+ or CD8+ T cells sorted from blood, sampled in a trial of the OX40 agonist ivuxolimab. Receptors originate from an adult with an advanced solid tumor such as melanoma, head and neck, liver or kidney cancer.

This chain joins TRBV19 and TRBJ1-1; the D is unclear. The CDR3 contains 14 residues. The germline V and J ends were trimmed by 5 bases and 2 bases, with 12 bases remaining between them. Germline loops: CDR1 LNHDA, CDR2 SQIVND (reference sequence). In DNA, the CDR3 is TGTGCCAGTAGTCCTTGGGGTCCAAACACTGAAGCTTTCTTT. It encodes CASSPWGPNTEAFF.

The gene calls are TRBV7-9 and TRBJ2-3; D is undetermined. CDR1 and CDR2 from the germline V gene are SEHNR and FQNEAQ (reference sequence). This CDR3 spans 12 amino acids. Trimming pared 1 base from V and 6 bases from J, leaving 5 bases between. The CDR3, as DNA: TGTGCCAGCAGCTTAGTAGCCGATACGCAGTATTTT. Protein sequence: CASSLVADTQYF.

The chain couples TRBV14 to TRBJ2-3, with 9 bases that match TRBD2. Germline assignment: CDR1 SGHDN and CDR2 FVKESK. CDR3 size: 17 residues. The junction had 11 bases not matched to a gene; V was cut back by 5 bases and J by 2 bases. The chain's CDR3 is CASSEVRGLASTDTQYF. For the CDR3, the DNA is TGTGCCAGCAGCGAAGTCCGGGGACTAGCCTCCACAGATACGCAGTATTTT.